The 32 T cell receptor beta chains below all came from one sample that was sequenced in a study of cytomegalovirus exposure and HLA in healthy donors. Both 60 Vbeta primers and 13 Jbeta primers went into the PCR. TCRdb keeps only in-frame clones here, not all; method: immunoSEQ multiplex PCR. The sample carries about 43,000 clones, around three quarters recorded once. Specimen: PBMCs. The receptors were gathered from a man younger than 40 in good health and CMV-seronegative.

The chain is built from TRBV30 and TRBJ2-3; TRBD2 matches 7 bases. The CDR3 length is 14 residues. The germline V gene encodes CDR1 GTSNPN and CDR2 SVGIG (reference sequence). V was clipped by 2 bases and J by 2 bases; unmatched bases: 4. CDR3 bases: TGTGCCTGGAGTCGGGGGGTGGTCACAGATACGCAGTATTTT. Protein sequence: CAWSRGVVTDTQYF.

This clone has only a few counts. This chain uses TRBV14 with TRBJ2-7; D is unresolved. The CDR3 length is 15 residues. V dropped 0 bases and J dropped 2 bases, with 11 bases sitting between them. CDR1 is SGHDN, CDR2 FVKESK, per germline. Here the CDR3 reads CASSQDEALPYEQYF. Here the CDR3 DNA reads TGTGCCAGCAGCCAAGATGAGGCACTCCCCTACGAGCAGTACTTC.

The chain carries TRBV28 and TRBJ2-3; possibly TRBD1 for D (6 bases). The CDR3 extends over 15 amino acids. Trimming took 5 bases from V and 4 from J, leaving 16 bases between them. Germline V gene data show CDR1 as MDHEN and CDR2 as SYDVKM. The CDR3 is CASSLHLGGADTQYF. CDR3 DNA: TGTGCCAGCAGTCTACACCTTGGGGGCGCAGATACGCAGTATTTT.

This chain uses TRBV5-1 with TRBJ1-4, with unresolved D. Trimming cost V 0 bases and J 0 bases, with 9 bases left between them. This CDR3 has 16 residues. The germline gives CDR1 SGHRS, CDR2 YFSETQ. The CDR3 sequence is CASSLGGLATNEKLFF. The CDR3 DNA is TGCGCCAGCAGCTTGGGAGGGCTGGCAACTAATGAAAAACTGTTTTTT.

The genes are TRBV4-2 and TRBJ1-3; D is ambiguous. The CDR3 sequence is 15 residues long. Trimming removed 0 bases at V and 0 bases at J, with 6 bases between. Looked up from germline, CDR1 is LGHNA and CDR2 is YNFKEQ. CDR3 sequence: CASSQEAYSGNTIYF. The CDR3 DNA is TGTGCCAGCAGCCAAGAAGCCTACTCTGGAAACACCATATATTTT.

J is TRBJ2-5 and V is TRBV7-8; 10 bases line up with TRBD2. Germline trimming cut 7 bases from V and 1 base from J; bases unmatched to any gene: 6. CDR1 and CDR2 from the germline V gene are SGHVS and FQNEAQ. The CDR3 runs to 15 residues. CDR3 sequence (DNA): TGTGCCAGCACTCGACGACTAGCGGGCCAAGAGACCCAGTACTTC. This gives the protein CASTRRLAGQETQYF.

V gene TRBV9 combines with J gene TRBJ1-2; D possibly corresponds to TRBD1 (6 bases). Germline V gene data show CDR1 as SGDLS and CDR2 as YYNGEE. The V and J ends lost 0 bases and 8 bases respectively, with 14 bases between them. The CDR3 spans 14 residues. DNA for the CDR3: TGTGCCAGCAGCGTAGATGGGGCAGGGGTGGGCTACACCTTC. Translation: CASSVDGAGVGYTF.

CDR3: CAISEKGLKTQYF. The CDR3 region has the DNA TGTGCCATCAGTGAGAAGGGGTTGAAGACCCAGTACTTC. The V gene is TRBV10-3, the J gene TRBJ2-5, with D maybe TRBD1 (5 bases). Trimming took off 2 bases at V and 6 bases at J, with 10 bases between the two ends. The germline gives CDR1 ENHRY, CDR2 SYGVKD. This CDR3 spans 13 amino acids.

The J gene is TRBJ1-5, the V gene TRBV7-2; 7 bases agree with TRBD1. CDR1 is SGHTA and CDR2 is FQGNSA in the germline V gene. This CDR3 is 15 amino acids long. With V trimmed by 6 bases and J by 3 bases, 8 bases remained unmatched. The CDR3 region is CASRLDRALNQPQHF. In DNA form, the CDR3 reads TGTGCCAGCAGACTAGACAGGGCCCTCAATCAGCCCCAGCATTTT.

This clone occurred a few times. The chain couples TRBV4-1 to TRBJ2-1; possibly TRBD2 for D (7 bases). V lost 3 bases, J lost 7 bases, and 10 bases lay in between. Germline CDR1 and CDR2: MGHRA and YSYEKL. This CDR3 has 13 residues. The CDR3 loop reads CASSQRGGNEQFF. CDR3 nucleotides: TGCGCCAGCAGCCAGAGGGGGGGGAATGAGCAGTTCTTC.

The chain combines TRBV6-5 with TRBJ1-2; perhaps TRBD1 as D (6 bases). The CDR3 extends over 13 amino acids. The V end was cut by 5 bases, the J end by 5 bases, with 12 bases between. The V gene's germline CDR1 is MNHEY and CDR2 SVGAGI. Written as DNA, the CDR3 is TGTGCCAGCAGTCGAGGGAGGGGGTATGGCTACACCTTC. It yields the protein CASSRGRGYGYTF.

This chain links TRBV28 with TRBJ1-2; 9 nucleotides match TRBD1. Germline CDR1 and CDR2: MDHEN and SYDVKM. With 5 bases clipped from V and 7 bases from J, the junction kept 8 bases outside the gene matches. CDR3 length: 14 amino acids. The CDR3 DNA reads as TGTGCCAGCAGTACACATACAGGGGGCTCTGGCTACACCTTC. This codes for CASSTHTGGSGYTF.

J is TRBJ1-2 and V is TRBV28; TRBD1 aligns across 10 bases. This CDR3 region has 16 residues. J lost 2 bases, V lost 6 bases, and 9 bases had no gene match. Per the germline V gene, CDR1 is MDHEN and CDR2 is SYDVKM. The CDR3 reads CASSSHGTGENYGYTF. As DNA, the CDR3 is TGTGCCAGCAGCTCACACGGGACAGGGGAGAACTATGGCTACACCTTC.

V and J are TRBV7-9 and TRBJ2-3; 10 bases agree with TRBD2. This CDR3 spans 16 amino acids. J lost 4 bases, V lost 5 bases, and 9 bases had no gene match. The germline V gene has CDR1 SEHNR and CDR2 FQNEAQ (reference sequence). DNA of the CDR3: TGTGCCAGCAGCCCTCCCCTAGCGGGAGCTTCAGATACGCAGTATTTT. Translated: CASSPPLAGASDTQYF.

The V and J genes are TRBV7-2 and TRBJ1-4; 8 nucleotides match TRBD1. CDR1 and CDR2 from the germline V gene are SGHTA and FQGNSA. The CDR3 spans 14 residues. Germline trimming cut 6 bases from V and 7 bases from J; bases unmatched to any gene: 7. CDR3 amino acids: CASRYRGTGEKLFF. The CDR3, as DNA: TGTGCCAGCAGATATAGAGGGACAGGTGAAAAACTGTTTTTT. Using reference TRBV7-2 and TRBJ1-4 for the parts outside the CDR3, the full variable domain is GAGVSQSPSNKVTEKGKDVELRCDPISGHTALYWYRQSLGQGLEFLIYFQGNSAPDKSGLPSDRFSAERTGGSVSTLTIQRTQQEDSAVYLCASRYRGTGEKLFFGSGTQLSVL.

Comments on this clone: This CDR3 is also generated by other DNA sequences in the sample. The chain couples TRBV18 to TRBJ2-1; 10 bases match TRBD2. The CDR3 extends over 14 amino acids. With 3 bases clipped from V and 8 bases from J, the junction kept 4 bases outside the gene matches. Germline CDR1 reads KGHSH; CDR2 reads LQKENI. The CDR3 is CASSPGTSEYEQFF. In DNA, the CDR3 is TGTGCCAGCTCACCGGGGACTAGCGAATATGAGCAGTTCTTC.

The chain links TRBV7-6 to TRBJ2-3; 8 bases map to TRBD2. The V gene end was trimmed by 6 bases and the J gene end by 1 base; junction bases not matched to a gene: 9. From germline, CDR1 is SGHVS and CDR2 FNYEAQ. The CDR3 has 16 residues. CDR3 protein: CASRSGRAGGTDTQYF. The CDR3 bases are TGTGCCAGCAGATCAGGAAGAGCGGGAGGCACAGATACGCAGTATTTT.

The J gene is TRBJ1-2, the V gene TRBV28; 10 bases align to TRBD1. V shed 7 bases, J shed 3 bases, and the junction held 11 bases outside the gene matches. Germline V gene data show CDR1 as MDHEN and CDR2 as SYDVKM. The CDR3 sequence is 16 residues long. As DNA, the CDR3 is TGTGCCAGCAAAGGAGGTGGGACAGGGGTTTACTATGGCTACACCTTC. It translates to CASKGGGTGVYYGYTF.

J is TRBJ2-7 and V is TRBV18; 7 bases are a match to TRBD1. The CDR3 has 13 amino acids. Germline CDR1 is KGHSH and CDR2 is LQKENI. The V and J ends lost 2 bases and 3 bases, in that order; junction bases with no gene match: 1. CDR3 nucleotides: TGTGCCAGCTCACCAAACAGGGGCTACGAGCAGTACTTC. Its protein product is CASSPNRGYEQYF.

This clone appeared a few times. The J gene is TRBJ2-7, the V gene TRBV10-3; the match to TRBD2 covers 13 bases. The V and J ends lost 10 bases and 7 bases, in that order; junction bases with no gene match: 10. Germline V gives CDR1 ENHRY, CDR2 SYGVKD. The CDR3 has 14 amino acids. As DNA, the CDR3 is TGTGCCACCCGCTGGACTAGCGGGAGTTGGGAGCAGTACTTC. Its protein is CATRWTSGSWEQYF.

The table lists this clone with a count of one. The chain has TRBV2 and TRBJ2-3, with 7 bases identical to TRBD1. The CDR3 consists of 14 residues. Germline CDR1 is SNHLY and CDR2 is FYNNEI. V lost 7 bases and J lost 4; bases outside the gene matches: 8. CDR3 sequence reads: CASIQQGPPDTQYF. The CDR3 coding sequence is TGTGCCAGCATTCAACAGGGGCCCCCAGATACGCAGTATTTT.

This clone was found a few times. The gene calls are TRBV4-3 and TRBJ1-1, with no clear D. This CDR3 contains 15 residues. V lost 1 base and J lost 1, with 10 bases in between. Germline CDR1 reads LGHNA; CDR2 reads YSLEER. For the CDR3, the DNA is TGCGCCAGCAGCCAAGCTATGAGGCAGAACACTGAAGCTTTCTTT. Amino acid sequence: CASSQAMRQNTEAFF.

The chain combines TRBV11-3 with TRBJ2-4, with a tentative D call TRBD2 (5 bases). The CDR3 is 15 residues long. The ends were cut back, 5 bases at V and 4 bases at J, with 15 bases in the middle. Germline V CDR1 and CDR2: SGHNT, YENEEA. CDR3 sequence: CASSQTWETKNIQYF. The CDR3 DNA follows: TGTGCCAGCAGCCAGACGTGGGAGACTAAAAACATTCAGTACTTC.

This clone was detected a few times. The genes are TRBV28 and TRBJ2-7; 11 nucleotides agree with TRBD1. The CDR3 length is 15 residues. The germline V gene encodes CDR1 MDHEN and CDR2 SYDVKM. Germline trimming cut 6 bases from V and 2 bases from J; bases unmatched to any gene: 6. The CDR3 DNA reads TGTGCCAGCAGCCGTTGGACAGGGGGCACCTACGAGCAGTACTTC. It encodes CASSRWTGGTYEQYF.

This clone was seen only once. The V gene is TRBV10-1, the J gene TRBJ2-7, with 11 bases aligning to TRBD1. With 0 bases clipped from V and 7 bases from J, the junction kept 5 bases outside the gene matches. Germline V gene sequence: CDR1 WNHNN, CDR2 SYGVQD (reference sequence). CDR3 size: 15 residues. The CDR3 here is CASSESWTGGGEQYF. The CDR3 bases are TGCGCCAGCAGTGAGTCGTGGACAGGGGGCGGTGAGCAGTACTTC.

This sequence joins TRBV4-1 and TRBJ2-2, with D perhaps matching TRBD2 (6 bases). Germline CDR1 is MGHRA and CDR2 is YSYEKL. The CDR3 runs 16 residues. V was cut by 5 bases and J by 5 bases, with 18 bases left in between. Written as DNA, the CDR3 is TGCGCCAGCAGCGGGGGAGGTGGATTCGGGACCGGGGAGCTGTTTTTT. Encoded protein: CASSGGGGFGTGELFF.

The chain employs TRBV10-3 and TRBJ2-1; 7 nucleotides line up with TRBD1. The CDR3 totals 14 residues. Germline V gene lookup returns CDR1 ENHRY and CDR2 SYGVKD. V lost 3 bases to trimming and J lost 7 bases; unmatched junction nucleotides: 6. The DNA of the CDR3 is TGTGCCATCAGTGACGACAGGGACAAGAATGAGCAGTTCTTC. The encoded protein is CAISDDRDKNEQFF.

The V gene is TRBV30, the J gene TRBJ2-4; TRBD2 aligns across 8 bases. Germline CDR1 reads GTSNPN; CDR2 reads SVGIG (reference sequence). CDR3 length: 12 amino acids. V dropped 1 base and J dropped 11; count of bases not matched to a gene: 4. CDR3 in amino acids: CAWSAGGYVQYF. The CDR3 bases are TGTGCCTGGAGTGCGGGGGGGTATGTTCAGTACTTC.

This clone has a single count. This sequence joins TRBV27 and TRBJ1-2; possibly TRBD1 for D (5 bases). V shed 7 bases and J shed 8 bases, with 11 bases lying between them. The germline gives CDR1 MNHEY, CDR2 SMNVEV (reference sequence). The CDR3 is 11 amino acids. CDR3 sequence (DNA): TGTGCCAGCATCTTAGGGGTCGGCTACACCTTC. It specifies CASILGVGYTF.

The genes are TRBV5-1 and TRBJ2-5; D unclear. Germline V gene data show CDR1 as SGHRS and CDR2 as YFSETQ. The CDR3 runs 15 residues. Deletions cut 0 bases from V and 1 base from J, with 10 bases between. The CDR3 sequence is CASSLGGHFQETQYF. CDR3 coding DNA: TGCGCCAGCAGCTTGGGAGGTCACTTCCAAGAGACCCAGTACTTC.

V is TRBV7-2 and J is TRBJ2-3, with 8 bases identical to TRBD2. V lost 1 base and J lost 0; bases outside the gene matches: 12. From germline, CDR1 is SGHTA and CDR2 FQGNSA. This CDR3 comprises 19 residues. CDR3 sequence: CASSLDPAGGLPSTDTQYF. The CDR3 DNA reads TGTGCCAGCAGCTTAGATCCGGCGGGAGGACTCCCTAGCACAGATACGCAGTATTTT.

Remarks on this clone: Mismatch with germline at one junction end may stem from a read error. The rearrangement joins TRBV7-9 to TRBJ2-2, with 10 bases fitting TRBD2. The CDR3 covers 18 residues. Germline V gene data show CDR1 as SEHNR and CDR2 as FQNEAQ (reference sequence). This CDR3 is CSSSPPPGLALNTGELFF. The CDR3 region has the DNA TGTTCCAGCAGTCCACCACCGGGACTAGCGCTTAACACCGGGGAGCTGTTTTTT.